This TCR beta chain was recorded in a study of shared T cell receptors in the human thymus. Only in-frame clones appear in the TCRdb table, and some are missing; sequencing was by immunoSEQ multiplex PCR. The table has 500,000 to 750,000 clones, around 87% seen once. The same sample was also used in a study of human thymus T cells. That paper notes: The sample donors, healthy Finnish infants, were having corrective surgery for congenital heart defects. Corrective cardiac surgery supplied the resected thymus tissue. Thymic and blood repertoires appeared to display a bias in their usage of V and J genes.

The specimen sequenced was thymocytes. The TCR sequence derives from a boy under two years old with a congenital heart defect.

CDR3 bases: TGTGCCAGCAGTTCCGTGACAGGGTCTGGAAACACCATATATTTT. Translated: CASSSVTGSGNTIYF. The chain uses TRBV6-6 and TRBJ1-3; TRBD1 agrees at 7 bases. Looked up from germline, CDR1 is MNHNY and CDR2 is SVGAGI (reference sequence). The length of the CDR3 is 15 residues. V lost 4 bases and J lost 1; bases outside the gene matches: 4.